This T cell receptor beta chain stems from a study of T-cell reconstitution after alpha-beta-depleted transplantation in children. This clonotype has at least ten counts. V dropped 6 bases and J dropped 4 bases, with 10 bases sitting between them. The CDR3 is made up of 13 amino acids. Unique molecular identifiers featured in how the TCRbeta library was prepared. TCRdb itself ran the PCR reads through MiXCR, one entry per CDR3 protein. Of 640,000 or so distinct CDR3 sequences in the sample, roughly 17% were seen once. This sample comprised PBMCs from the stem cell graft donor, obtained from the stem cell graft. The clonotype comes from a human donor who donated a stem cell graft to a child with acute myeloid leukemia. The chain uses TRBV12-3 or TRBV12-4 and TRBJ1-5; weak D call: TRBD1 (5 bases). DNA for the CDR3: TGTGCCAGCAGCGCAGGGCAAAATCAGCCCCAGCATTTT. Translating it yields CASSAGQNQPQHF.